The rows below give T cell receptor beta chains drawn from one sample of a study of OX40 agonist ivuxolimab in advanced cancers. TCRdb keeps only in-frame clones here, not all; method: immunoSEQ multiplex PCR. This sample yields tens of thousands of clones, of which 89% are seen a single time; around 0.18% belongs to the top ten. The sequences come from CD4+ or CD8+ T cells sorted from blood, collected in a trial of the OX40 agonist ivuxolimab. These receptor sequences come from an adult with an advanced solid tumor such as melanoma, head and neck, liver or kidney cancer. Each CDR3 is given with its conserved first and last residue. Fields, in order: V gene, clone size, J gene, D gene, CDR3 protein, CDR3 DNA. A D gene is named only where the DNA matches it firmly. Only some rows state a clone size, as once, few, many or a class for expanded clones.

V: TRBV6-1
size: -
J: TRBJ2-7
D: -
CDR3: CASKGRVPSYEQYF
DNA: TGTGCCAGCAAGGGGCGGGTCCCGTCCTACGAGCAGTACTTC

V: TRBV2
size: -
J: TRBJ1-4
D: -
CDR3: CASSEQASKLFF
DNA: TGTGCCAGCAGTGAACAGGCTTCTAAACTGTTTTTT

V: TRBV6-5
size: -
J: TRBJ1-1
D: TRBD1
CDR3: CASRRQGGEAFF
DNA: TGTGCCAGCAGACGACAGGGCGGTGAAGCTTTCTTT

V: TRBV27
size: -
J: TRBJ2-7
D: -
CDR3: CASSFAGRPYEQYF
DNA: TGTGCCAGCAGTTTTGCGGGTAGACCCTACGAGCAGTACTTC

V: TRBV7-8
size: -
J: TRBJ1-2
D: -
CDR3: CASSLGGAEHYGYTF
DNA: TGTGCCAGCAGCTTGGGAGGGGCTGAGCACTATGGCTACACCTTC

V: TRBV12-5
size: -
J: TRBJ2-2
D: -
CDR3: CASGRTFGELFF
DNA: TGTGCTAGTGGTCGGACTTTTGGGGAGCTGTTTTTT

V: TRBV19
size: -
J: TRBJ1-2
D: -
CDR3: CATTTLGGSVWGYTF
DNA: TGTGCCACTACGACTCTGGGGGGATCAGTATGGGGCTACACCTTC

V: TRBV30
size: -
J: TRBJ1-2
D: -
CDR3: CAWNSGDYGYTF
DNA: TGTGCCTGGAACAGTGGGGACTATGGCTACACCTTC

V: TRBV6-1
size: -
J: TRBJ2-7
D: -
CDR3: CASRNRAPYEQYF
DNA: TGTGCCAGCAGGAACAGGGCCCCCTACGAGCAGTACTTC

V: TRBV19
size: -
J: TRBJ2-2
D: TRBD1
CDR3: CASSIQGDTGELFF
DNA: TGTGCCAGTAGTATACAGGGGGACACCGGGGAGCTGTTTTTT

V: TRBV5-1
size: -
J: TRBJ2-6
D: -
CDR3: CASSTAGPGANVLTF
DNA: TGCGCCAGCAGCACAGCAGGGCCTGGGGCCAACGTCCTGACTTTC

V: TRBV28
size: -
J: TRBJ1-5
D: -
CDR3: CASSPQALLELFNQPQHF
DNA: TGTGCCAGCAGTCCCCAGGCGCTTCTAGAATTGTTCAATCAGCCCCAGCATTTT

V: TRBV5-1
size: -
J: TRBJ2-7
D: -
CDR3: CASSLTGTYEQYF
DNA: TGCGCCAGCAGCTTGACAGGAACCTACGAGCAGTACTTC

V: TRBV29-1
size: -
J: TRBJ2-7
D: -
CDR3: CSVDWSRGEQYF
DNA: TGCAGCGTTGATTGGTCCAGGGGCGAGCAGTACTTC

V: TRBV2
size: -
J: TRBJ2-2
D: -
CDR3: CASSDILVGGELFF
DNA: TGTGCCAGCAGTGACATATTGGTGGGCGGGGAGCTGTTTTTT

V: TRBV5-4
size: once
J: TRBJ1-6
D: -
CDR3: CASSFGQTNSPLHF
DNA: TGTGCCAGCAGCTTTGGACAGACAAATTCACCCCTCCACTTT

V: TRBV5-5
size: once
J: TRBJ2-1
D: TRBD1
CDR3: CASSLGGTGYNEQFF
DNA: TGTGCCAGCAGCTTGGGAGGGACAGGGTACAATGAGCAGTTCTTC

V: TRBV9
size: -
J: TRBJ1-6
D: -
CDR3: CASSVGAGANSPLHF
DNA: TGTGCCAGCAGCGTAGGTGCAGGGGCGAATTCACCCCTCCACTTT

V: TRBV18
size: -
J: TRBJ2-3
D: TRBD2
CDR3: CASSPGGGAAADTQYF
DNA: TGTGCCAGCTCACCGGGCGGGGGTGCCGCCGCAGATACGCAGTATTTT

V: TRBV11-2
size: -
J: TRBJ2-3
D: -
CDR3: CASSLGLLEYF
DNA: TGTGCCAGCAGCTTAGGCCTGCTTGAGTATTTT

V: TRBV11-3
size: -
J: TRBJ2-7
D: -
CDR3: CASSLGASSYEQYF
DNA: TGTGCCAGCAGCTTAGGGGCGAGCTCCTACGAGCAGTACTTC

V: TRBV5-4
size: -
J: TRBJ2-3
D: TRBD2
CDR3: CASSNLAGGADTQYF
DNA: TGTGCCAGCAGCAACCTAGCGGGGGGGGCAGATACGCAGTATTTT

V: TRBV11-2
size: -
J: TRBJ2-5
D: -
CDR3: CASSPRDFGGETQYF
DNA: TGTGCCAGCAGCCCTAGGGACTTTGGCGGGGAGACCCAGTACTTC

V: TRBV18
size: -
J: TRBJ1-4
D: -
CDR3: CASSPSQINEKLFF
DNA: TGTGCCAGCTCACCGTCACAGATTAATGAAAAACTGTTTTTT

V: TRBV5-1
size: once
J: TRBJ2-7
D: TRBD2
CDR3: CASSLEGRTGGEQYF
DNA: TGCGCCAGCAGCTTGGAGGGCAGGACCGGGGGGGAGCAGTACTTC

V: TRBV5-1
size: -
J: TRBJ1-1
D: -
CDR3: CASSLGAGMNTEAFF
DNA: TGCGCCAGCAGCTTGGGCGCAGGGATGAACACTGAAGCTTTCTTT

V: TRBV6-1
size: -
J: TRBJ2-7
D: TRBD2
CDR3: CASSESGLAGTYEQYF
DNA: TGTGCCAGCAGTGAATCGGGACTAGCGGGAACCTACGAGCAGTACTTC

V: TRBV25-1
size: -
J: TRBJ1-1
D: -
CDR3: CASSRSGTLEAFF
DNA: TGTGCCAGCAGTAGGTCAGGGACACTTGAAGCTTTCTTT

V: TRBV9
size: -
J: TRBJ2-3
D: -
CDR3: CASSVGAGSGTDTQYF
DNA: TGTGCCAGCAGCGTAGGGGCTGGTAGCGGCACAGATACGCAGTATTTT

V: TRBV6-1
size: -
J: TRBJ2-1
D: TRBD2
CDR3: CASSEGSGESSYNEQFF
DNA: TGTGCCAGCAGTGAAGGGAGCGGGGAAAGCTCCTACAATGAGCAGTTCTTC

V: TRBV28
size: -
J: TRBJ2-3
D: TRBD2
CDR3: CASSPRKGLAYSTDTQYF
DNA: TGTGCCAGCAGTCCGCGAAAAGGACTAGCGTATAGCACAGATACGCAGTATTTT